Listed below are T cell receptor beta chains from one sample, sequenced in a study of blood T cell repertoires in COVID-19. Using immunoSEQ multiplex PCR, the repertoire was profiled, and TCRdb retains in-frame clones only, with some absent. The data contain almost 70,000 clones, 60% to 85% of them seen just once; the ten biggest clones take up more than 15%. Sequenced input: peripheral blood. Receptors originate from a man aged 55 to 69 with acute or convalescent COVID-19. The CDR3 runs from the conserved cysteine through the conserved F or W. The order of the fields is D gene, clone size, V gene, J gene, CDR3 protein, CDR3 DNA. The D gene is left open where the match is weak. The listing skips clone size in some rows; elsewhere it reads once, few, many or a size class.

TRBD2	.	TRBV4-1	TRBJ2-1	CASSQDPWTSGGANEQFF	TGCGCCAGCAGCCAAGACCCCTGGACTAGCGGGGGGGCTAATGAGCAGTTCTTC
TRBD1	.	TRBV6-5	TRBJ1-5	CASSYPGQYQPQHF	TGTGCCAGCAGTTATCCGGGACAGTATCAGCCCCAGCATTTT
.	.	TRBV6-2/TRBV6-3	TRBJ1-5	CASSYSKWLQGSNQPQHF	TGTGCCAGCAGTTACTCGAAGTGGTTACAGGGTAGCAATCAGCCCCAGCATTTT
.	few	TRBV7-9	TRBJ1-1	CASRTDTEAFF	TGTGCCAGCAGAACAGACACTGAAGCTTTCTTT
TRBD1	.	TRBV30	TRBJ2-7	CAWSLRDSYEQYF	TGTGCCTGGAGCCTCCGGGACAGCTACGAGCAGTACTTC
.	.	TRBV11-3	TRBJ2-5	CASSRTAQETQYF	TGTGCTAGCAGTCGGACAGCCCAAGAGACCCAGTACTTC
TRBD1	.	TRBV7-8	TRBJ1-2	CASSRDRGDGYTF	TGTGCCAGCAGCCGGGACAGGGGGGATGGCTACACCTTC
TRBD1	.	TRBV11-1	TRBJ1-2	CASSSRGHDYYGYTF	TGTGCCAGCAGCTCCAGGGGGCACGATTACTATGGCTACACCTTC
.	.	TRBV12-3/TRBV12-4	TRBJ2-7	CASRSGIYEQYF	TGTGCCAGCAGGAGCGGCATCTACGAGCAGTACTTC
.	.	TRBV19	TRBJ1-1	CASGAIGRNTEAFF	TGTGCCAGTGGGGCTATCGGGAGGAACACTGAAGCTTTCTTT
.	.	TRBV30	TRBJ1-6	CAGARGYNSPLHF	TGTGCCGGAGCGAGGGGGTATAATTCACCCCTCCACTTT
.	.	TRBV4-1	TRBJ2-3	CASSYRDSTPEDTQYF	TGCGCCAGCAGCTACCGGGACTCTACCCCCGAGGATACGCAGTATTTT
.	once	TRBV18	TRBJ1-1	CASSPAGGRRSTEAFF	TGTGCCAGCTCACCTGCCGGGGGGCGCCGATCCACTGAAGCTTTCTTT
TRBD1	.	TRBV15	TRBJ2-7	CATSGLGTGGYEQYF	TGTGCCACCAGCGGATTGGGGACAGGGGGCTACGAGCAGTACTTC
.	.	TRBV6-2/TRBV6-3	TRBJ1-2	CASSPPGDRTTGYTF	TGTGCCAGCAGTCCCCCCGGCGACAGGACGACCGGCTACACCTTC
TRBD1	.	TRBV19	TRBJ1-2	CASSTRQGGRGYGYTF	TGTGCCAGTAGTACGCGACAGGGAGGTAGAGGCTATGGCTACACCTTC
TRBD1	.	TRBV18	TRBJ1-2	CASSQGQGESCTF	TGTGCCAGCTCCCAAGGACAGGGAGAATCCTGCACCTTC
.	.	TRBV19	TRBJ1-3	CASSIGRNRGTSPGNTIYF	TGTGCCAGTAGTATTGGTCGGAACCGGGGGACTTCACCTGGAAACACCATATATTTT
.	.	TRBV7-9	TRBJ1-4	CASSREFMEEKLFF	TGTGCCAGCAGCCGGGAGTTTATGGAGGAAAAACTGTTTTTT
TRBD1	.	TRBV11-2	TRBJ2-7	CASSLREGGTYEQYF	TGTGCCAGCAGCTTAAGGGAAGGGGGCACCTACGAGCAGTACTTC
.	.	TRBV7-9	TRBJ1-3	CASSLSAAGNTIYF	TGTGCCAGCAGCTTATCAGCGGCTGGAAACACCATATATTTT
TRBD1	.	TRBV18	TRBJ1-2	CASSTDGQARGGYTF	TGTGCCAGCTCAACAGACGGACAGGCTCGAGGGGGCTACACCTTC
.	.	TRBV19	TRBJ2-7	CASSQVLTYEQYF	TGTGCCAGTTCACAGGTCCTCACCTACGAGCAGTACTTC
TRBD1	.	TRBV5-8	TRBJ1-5	CASSSGQKVGQPQHF	TGTGCCAGCAGCTCGGGACAGAAGGTGGGTCAGCCCCAGCATTTT
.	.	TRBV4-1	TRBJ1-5	CASSQEGGQQPQHF	TGCGCCAGCAGCCAAGAAGGGGGTCAACAGCCCCAGCATTTT
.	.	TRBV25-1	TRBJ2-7	CASSADSWPDEQYF	TGTGCCAGCAGTGCGGACAGTTGGCCCGACGAGCAGTACTTC
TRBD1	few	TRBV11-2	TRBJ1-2	CASSPRTGGRYGYTF	TGTGCCAGCAGCCCCCGGACAGGGGGTAGGTATGGCTACACCTTC
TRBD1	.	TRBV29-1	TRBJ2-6	CSVVLEQGGYSGANVLTF	TGCAGCGTTGTATTGGAACAGGGGGGTTACTCTGGGGCCAACGTCCTGACTTTC
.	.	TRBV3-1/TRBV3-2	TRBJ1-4	CASSQAGTVGEKLFF	TGTGCCAGCAGCCAAGCCGGGACTGTAGGTGAAAAACTGTTTTTT
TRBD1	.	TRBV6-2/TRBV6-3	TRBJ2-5	CASSSLETGGETQYF	TGTGCCAGCAGTTCCCTCGAGACAGGGGGGGAGACCCAGTACTTC
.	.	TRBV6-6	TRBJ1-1	CASRLGGNTEAFF	TGTGCCAGCAGGCTGGGGGGAAACACTGAAGCTTTCTTT
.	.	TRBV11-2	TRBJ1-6	CASSLFEDSPLHF	TGTGCCAGCAGCCTATTCGAGGATTCACCCCTCCACTTT
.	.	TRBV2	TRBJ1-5	CASSGPGGAPQHF	TGTGCCAGCTCCGGGCCGGGGGGTGCGCCCCAGCATTTT
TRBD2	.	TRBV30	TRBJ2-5	CAWSGLAGEVYQETQYF	TGTGCCTGGAGTGGACTAGCGGGGGAAGTGTACCAAGAGACCCAGTACTTC
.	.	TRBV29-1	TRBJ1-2	CSVQGQGTTIGYGYTF	TGCAGCGTTCAAGGGCAGGGAACCACCATAGGCTATGGCTACACCTTC
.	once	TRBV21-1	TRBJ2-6	CASSKKRPTGKQAGANVLTF	TGTGCCAGCAGCAAAAAAAGACCAACAGGGAAGCAGGCTGGGGCCAACGTCCTGACTTTC
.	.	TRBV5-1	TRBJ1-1	CASSQNRQAFF	TGCGCCAGCAGCCAAAATCGACAGGCTTTCTTT
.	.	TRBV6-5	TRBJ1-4	CASSYSGGEKLFF	TGTGCCAGCAGTTACTCAGGGGGTGAAAAACTGTTTTTT
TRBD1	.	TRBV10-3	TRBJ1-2	CATGQGADGYTF	TGTGCCACCGGACAGGGGGCCGATGGCTACACCTTC
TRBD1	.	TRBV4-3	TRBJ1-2	CASSQATTGVGYTF	TGCGCCAGCAGCCAAGCAACGACAGGGGTTGGCTACACCTTC
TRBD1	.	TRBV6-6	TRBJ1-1	CASSGQGGVRGEAFF	TGTGCCAGCAGCGGACAGGGAGGCGTTCGCGGTGAAGCTTTCTTT
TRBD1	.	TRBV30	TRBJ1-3	CAWTGQANSGNTIYF	TGTGCCTGGACGGGACAGGCGAACTCTGGAAACACCATATATTTT
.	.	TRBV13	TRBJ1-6	CASSLGARNSPLHF	TGTGCCAGCAGCTTGGGGGCGCGGAATTCACCCCTCCACTTT
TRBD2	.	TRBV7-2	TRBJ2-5	CASSLFWTSGVGQETQYF	TGTGCCAGCAGCTTATTTTGGACTAGCGGGGTGGGCCAAGAGACCCAGTACTTC
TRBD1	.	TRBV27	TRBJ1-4	CASSSPPGTGGEKLFF	TGTGCCAGCAGTTCACCTCCGGGGACAGGGGGGGAAAAACTGTTTTTT
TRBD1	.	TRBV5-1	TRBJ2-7	CASSLGPTGGYEQYF	TGCGCCAGCAGCTTGGGGCCAACAGGGGGCTACGAGCAGTACTTC
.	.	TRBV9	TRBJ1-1	CASSGDNQLMNTEAFF	TGTGCCAGCAGCGGGGACAACCAACTGATGAACACTGAAGCTTTCTTT
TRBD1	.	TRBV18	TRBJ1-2	CASSSTGDDYGYTF	TGTGCCAGCTCATCGACAGGGGACGACTATGGCTACACCTTC
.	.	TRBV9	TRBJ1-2	CASSVVGSHGYTF	TGTGCCAGCAGCGTAGTCGGGTCTCATGGCTACACCTTC
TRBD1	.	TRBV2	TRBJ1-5	CASRPLVGQDGNSNQPQHF	TGTGCCAGCAGACCTCTTGTAGGACAGGACGGGAATAGCAATCAGCCCCAGCATTTT
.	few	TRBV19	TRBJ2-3	CATRQEVETDTQYF	TGTGCCACCCGACAGGAGGTGGAGACAGATACGCAGTATTTT
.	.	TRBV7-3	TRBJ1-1	CASSPTGQRRTNTEAFF	TGTGCCAGCAGCCCGACGGGACAAAGACGAACGAACACTGAAGCTTTCTTT
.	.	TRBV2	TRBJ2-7	CASKSGASSYEQYF	TGTGCCAGCAAATCAGGGGCGTCCTCCTACGAGCAGTACTTC
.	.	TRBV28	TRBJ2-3	CASQPASSDTQYF	TGTGCCAGCCAACCTGCTAGCTCAGATACGCAGTATTTT
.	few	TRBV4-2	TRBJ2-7	CASSQATGSRYEQYF	TGTGCCAGCAGCCAAGCGACAGGATCACGCTACGAGCAGTACTTC